This TCR beta chain came from a study of blood T cell repertoires in COVID-19. Here immunoSEQ multiplex PCR was the method, and the copy in TCRdb shows in-frame clones only, minus some. The table has 250,000 or so clones, 80% to 95% seen once; the top ten hold about 3%. Between the trimmed V and J ends, which lost 3 bases and 0 bases, there was a span of 7 bases. This CDR3 comprises 14 residues. CDR1 is SGHRS, CDR2 YFSETQ, per germline. The TCR sequence derives from a man between 40 and 49 years old who had been exposed to COVID-19. The sequenced sample consisted of PBMCs or T cells enriched from blood (not recorded which). The chain links TRBV5-1 to TRBJ2-1; D is undetermined. In DNA form, the CDR3 reads TGCGCCAGCAGCTCCATCAGCTCCTACAATGAGCAGTTCTTC. Its protein is CASSSISSYNEQFF.